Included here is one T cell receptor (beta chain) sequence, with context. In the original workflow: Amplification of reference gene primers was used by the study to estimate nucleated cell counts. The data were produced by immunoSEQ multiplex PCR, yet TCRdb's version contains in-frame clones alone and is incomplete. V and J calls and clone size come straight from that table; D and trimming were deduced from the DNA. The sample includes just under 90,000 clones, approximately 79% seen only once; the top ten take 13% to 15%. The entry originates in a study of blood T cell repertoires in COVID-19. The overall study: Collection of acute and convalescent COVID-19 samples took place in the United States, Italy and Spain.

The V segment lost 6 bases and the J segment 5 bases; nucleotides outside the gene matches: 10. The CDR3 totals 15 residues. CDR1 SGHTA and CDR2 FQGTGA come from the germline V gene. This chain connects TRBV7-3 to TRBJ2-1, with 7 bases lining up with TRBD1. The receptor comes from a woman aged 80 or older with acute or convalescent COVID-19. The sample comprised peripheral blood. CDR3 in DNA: TGTGCCAGCAGAAAACAGGGGTCTGTTCACAATGAGCAGTTCTTC. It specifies CASRKQGSVHNEQFF.